This note documents a single TCR beta chain sequence. Assay used: immunoSEQ multiplex PCR; TCRdb lists only in-frame clones, some missing. The sample records some 150,000 clones, about nine tenths being singletons. This sample was taken from a study of blood T cell repertoires in COVID-19. V lost 0 bases and J lost 7, with 13 bases in between. CDR3 length: 13 amino acids. Germline V CDR1 and CDR2: GTSNPN, SVGIG (reference sequence). The receptor's source is a woman aged 60 to 75 with active or convalescent COVID-19. The sequenced sample consisted of peripheral blood. The chain joins TRBV30 to TRBJ2-7; perhaps TRBD1 as D (6 bases). CDR3 sequence: CAWSVQGSREQYF. The CDR3 DNA reads as TGTGCCTGGAGTGTACAGGGAAGTAGGGAGCAGTACTTC.